The clone carrying this TCR beta chain registers medium-sized (0.01 to 0.1%) by frequency. These data are taken from a study of T cell clusters in autoimmune cytopenias. TRB was amplified by touch-down multiplex PCR, primer pools A and B combined. TCRdb reprocessed the multiplex PCR reads and keeps a single row for each CDR3 protein, giving no DNA. This table lists some 5,700 distinct CDR3 sequences. TRB was amplified from 250 ng of peripheral blood genomic DNA per sample. The CDR3 sequence is 13 residues long. Germline CDR1 and CDR2: MNHEY and SVGEGT. The same specimen was also included in a second study, on T cell repertoires in aging, cancer and after chemotherapy.

Sequences were obtained from peripheral blood. The V and J genes are TRBV6-2 or TRBV6-3 and TRBJ2-7. The origin of this receptor is a human donor in good health. CDR3 loop: CASSPREYYEQYF.